Below are 10 T cell receptor beta chains sequenced from a single sample in a study of OX40 agonist ivuxolimab in advanced cancers. The library was prepared using the immunoSEQ multiplex PCR assay. TCRdb re-hosts the immuneACCESS table, in-frame sequences only. Its copies lack some clones; in the studies checked, an unresolved V gene accounts for under half of them, and the cause for the rest is not known. This sample has 84,000 or so clones in its table, and approximately 95% of those were observed once. The ten largest clones represent approximately 11% of the sample. Material: CD4+ or CD8+ T cells sorted from blood, obtained in a trial of the OX40 agonist ivuxolimab. These receptors were taken from an adult with an advanced solid tumor such as melanoma, head and neck, liver or kidney cancer.

The chain employs TRBV7-9 and TRBJ2-1; 8 bases agree with TRBD2. V trimming: 2 bases; J trimming: 8 bases; junction bases outside the gene matches: 2. Germline CDR1 reads SEHNR; CDR2 reads FQNEAQ (reference sequence). CDR3 length equals 13 residues. CDR3 amino acids: CASSLPGGDEQFF. The CDR3 DNA reads TGTGCCAGCAGCTTACCCGGGGGGGATGAGCAGTTCTTC. Full variable domain (remainder filled in from reference TRBV7-9 and TRBJ2-1): DTGVSQNPRHKITKRGQNVTFRCDPISEHNRLYWYRQTLGQGPEFLTYFQNEAQLEKSRLLSDRFSAERPKGSFSTLEIQRTEQGDSAMYLCASSLPGGDEQFFGPGTRLTVL.

The chain has TRBV7-3 and TRBJ1-1; 9 bases fit TRBD1. V dropped 3 bases and J dropped 3; count of bases not matched to a gene: 2. The germline V gene encodes CDR1 SGHTA and CDR2 FQGTGA. The CDR3 is 14 amino acids. In nucleotides, the CDR3 is TGTGCCAGCAGCTTGACAGGGGGTGACACTGAAGCTTTCTTT. This translates into CASSLTGGDTEAFF.

The chain is built from TRBV7-3 and TRBJ2-3; 10 nucleotides agree with TRBD1. This CDR3 has 18 residues. J lost 4 bases, V lost 10 bases, and 20 bases had no gene match. Germline CDR1 is SGHTA and CDR2 is FQGTGA. CDR3 sequence: CAIRDRGYLAGSPDTQYF. In DNA, the CDR3 is TGTGCCATCAGGGACAGGGGCTATCTAGCGGGCTCACCAGATACGCAGTATTTT. Variable domain in full (rest from reference TRBV7-3 and TRBJ2-3): GAGVSQTPSNKVTEKGKYVELRCDPISGHTALYWYRQSLGQGPEFLIYFQGTGAADDSGLPNDRFFAVRPEGSVSTLKIQRTERGDSAVYLCAIRDRGYLAGSPDTQYFGPGTRLTVL.

A single count supports this clone. J is TRBJ2-7 and V is TRBV11-2; no reliable D call. V lost 1 base and J lost 3, with 7 bases in between. Germline V gives CDR1 SGHAT, CDR2 FQNNGV. CDR3 length: 13 residues. CDR3 nucleotides: TGTGCCAGCAGCTTAGGGCAGATCTACGAGCAGTACTTC. Its protein product is CASSLGQIYEQYF.

This chain joins TRBV9 and TRBJ2-1; D is perhaps TRBD1 or TRBD2 (5 bases each). Trimming cost V 0 bases and J 0 bases, with 13 bases left between them. CDR1 and CDR2 from the germline V gene are SGDLS and YYNGEE. CDR3 length: 17 residues. The CDR3 nucleotides read TGTGCCAGCAGCGTAGGGGGCCTGGGGAGCTCCTACAATGAGCAGTTCTTC. Residues: CASSVGGLGSSYNEQFF.

The V call is TRBV4-2, the J call TRBJ2-1, with D possibly TRBD2 on 5 matching bases. The CDR3 sequence is 18 residues long. V dropped 1 base and J dropped 0 bases, with 16 bases sitting between them. In germline, CDR1 is LGHNA, CDR2 YNFKEQ. The CDR3 is CASSQGRGALDSYNEQFF. The CDR3, as DNA: TGTGCCAGCAGCCAAGGCCGGGGAGCCTTAGACTCCTACAATGAGCAGTTCTTC.

This rearrangement joins TRBV5-1 to TRBJ2-1; TRBD1 is a possible D gene (5 bases). The CDR3 contains 14 residues. Trimming shortened V by 1 base and J by 4 bases, and 9 bases separated the two germline ends. Germline V gene data show CDR1 as SGHRS and CDR2 as YFSETQ. CDR3 in amino acids: CASSLSQGYNEQFF. For the CDR3, the DNA is TGCGCCAGCAGCTTGTCTCAGGGATACAATGAGCAGTTCTTC.

This clone was observed a handful of times. The chain recombines TRBV7-3 with TRBJ1-1; D gene uncertain. Trimming removed 4 bases from V and 0 bases from J, with 9 bases in between. The CDR3 consists of 14 residues. Germline V gene sequence: CDR1 SGHTA, CDR2 FQGTGA. CDR3 DNA sequence: TGTGCCAGCAGCTACGGAGCCCTGAACACTGAAGCTTTCTTT. This codes for CASSYGALNTEAFF.

This clone was observed once. This chain connects TRBV2 to TRBJ1-1; D is unresolved. From germline, CDR1 is SNHLY and CDR2 FYNNEI. The CDR3 extends over 12 amino acids. V dropped 6 bases and J dropped 7 bases, with 12 bases sitting between them. The CDR3: CASSYSVHEAFF. DNA of the CDR3: TGTGCCAGCAGCTATTCAGTGCATGAAGCTTTCTTT.

The chain couples TRBV4-3 to TRBJ1-2; the D gene is possibly TRBD1 (6 bases). Deletions cut 6 bases from V and 4 bases from J, with 21 bases between. The CDR3 is 16 residues long. The germline gives CDR1 LGHNA, CDR2 YSLEER. The CDR3 DNA sequence: TGCGCCAGCAGTCATACTAGGGGGGCCGTCGGCTATGGCTACACCTTC. It translates to CASSHTRGAVGYGYTF.